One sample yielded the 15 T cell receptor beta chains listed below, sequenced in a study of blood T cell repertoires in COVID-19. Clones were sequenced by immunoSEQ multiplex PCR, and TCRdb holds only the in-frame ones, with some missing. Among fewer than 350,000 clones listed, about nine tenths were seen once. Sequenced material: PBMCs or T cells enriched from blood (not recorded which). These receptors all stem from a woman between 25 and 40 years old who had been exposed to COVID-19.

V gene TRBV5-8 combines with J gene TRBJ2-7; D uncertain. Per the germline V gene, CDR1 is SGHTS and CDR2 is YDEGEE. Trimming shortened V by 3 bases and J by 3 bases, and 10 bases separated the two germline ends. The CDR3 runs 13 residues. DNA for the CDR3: TGTGCCAGCAGCTGGCGGTCCCTCTACGAGCAGTACTTC. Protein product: CASSWRSLYEQYF.

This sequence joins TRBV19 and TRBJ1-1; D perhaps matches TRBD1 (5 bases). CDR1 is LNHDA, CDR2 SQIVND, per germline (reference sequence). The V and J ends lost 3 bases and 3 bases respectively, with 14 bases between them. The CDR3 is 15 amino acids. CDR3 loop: CASSMVPGIYTEAFF. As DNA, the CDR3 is TGTGCCAGTAGTATGGTCCCAGGGATCTACACTGAAGCTTTCTTT. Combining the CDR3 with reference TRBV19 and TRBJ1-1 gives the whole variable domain DGGITQSPKYLFRKEGQNVTLSCEQNLNHDAMYWYRQDPGQGLRLIYYSQIVNDFQKGDIAEGYSVSREKKESFPLTVTSAQKNPTAFYLCASSMVPGIYTEAFFGQGTRLTVV.

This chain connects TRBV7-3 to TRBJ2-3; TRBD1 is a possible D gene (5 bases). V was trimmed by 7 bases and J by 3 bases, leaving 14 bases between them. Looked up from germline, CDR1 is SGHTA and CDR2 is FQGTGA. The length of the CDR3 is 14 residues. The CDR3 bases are TGTGCCAGCACCACCCCGACAGAAACAGATACGCAGTATTTT. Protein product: CASTTPTETDTQYF. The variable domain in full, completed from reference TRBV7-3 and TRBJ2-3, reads GAGVSQTPSNKVTEKGKYVELRCDPISGHTALYWYRQSLGQGPEFLIYFQGTGAADDSGLPNDRFFAVRPEGSVSTLKIQRTERGDSAVYLCASTTPTETDTQYFGPGTRLTVL.

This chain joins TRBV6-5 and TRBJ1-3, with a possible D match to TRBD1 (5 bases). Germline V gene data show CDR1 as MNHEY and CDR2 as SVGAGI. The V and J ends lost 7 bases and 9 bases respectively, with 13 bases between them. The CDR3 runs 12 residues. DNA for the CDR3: TGTGCCAGCACCGCAGGGCGTAGCACCATATATTTT. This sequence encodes CASTAGRSTIYF.

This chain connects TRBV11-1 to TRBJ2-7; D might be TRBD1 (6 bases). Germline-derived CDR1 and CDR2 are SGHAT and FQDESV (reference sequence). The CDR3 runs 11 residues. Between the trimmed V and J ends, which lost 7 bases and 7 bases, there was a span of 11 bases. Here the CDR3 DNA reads TGTGCCAGCACGCAGCAGGGGGAGCAGTACTTC. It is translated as CASTQQGEQYF.

CDR3 sequence (DNA): TGCAGCGTTGAGGGGGGGTATGGCTACACCTTC. Its translation is CSVEGGYGYTF. This chain connects TRBV29-1 to TRBJ1-2; TRBD1 is a possible D gene (5 bases). This CDR3 comprises 11 residues. CDR1 SQVTM and CDR2 ANQGSEA come from the germline V gene. V was trimmed by 3 bases and J by 5 bases, leaving 7 bases between them.

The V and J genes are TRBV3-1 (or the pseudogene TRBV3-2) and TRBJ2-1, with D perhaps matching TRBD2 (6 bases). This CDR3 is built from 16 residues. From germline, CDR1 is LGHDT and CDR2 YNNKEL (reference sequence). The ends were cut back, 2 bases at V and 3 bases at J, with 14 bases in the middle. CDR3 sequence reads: CASSQSPGRGYNEQFF. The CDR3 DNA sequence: TGTGCCAGCAGCCAATCACCAGGGCGGGGCTACAATGAGCAGTTCTTC.

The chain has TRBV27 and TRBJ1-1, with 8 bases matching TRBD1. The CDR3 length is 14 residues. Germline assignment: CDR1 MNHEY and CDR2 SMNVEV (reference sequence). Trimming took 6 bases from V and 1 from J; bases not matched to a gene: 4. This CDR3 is CASRWDRQNTEAFF. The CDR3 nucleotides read TGTGCCAGCAGATGGGACAGGCAGAACACTGAAGCTTTCTTT.

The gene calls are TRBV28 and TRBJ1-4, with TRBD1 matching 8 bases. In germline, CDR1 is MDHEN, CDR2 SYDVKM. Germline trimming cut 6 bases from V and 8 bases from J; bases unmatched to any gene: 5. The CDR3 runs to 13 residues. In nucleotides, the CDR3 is TGTGCCAGCAGCGGACAGGGTAACGAAAAACTGTTTTTT. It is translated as CASSGQGNEKLFF.

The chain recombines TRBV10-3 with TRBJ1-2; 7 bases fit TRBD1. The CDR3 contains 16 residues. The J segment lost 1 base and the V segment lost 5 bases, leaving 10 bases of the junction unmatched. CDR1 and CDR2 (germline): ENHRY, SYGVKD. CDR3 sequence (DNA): TGTGCCATCAGTCGGTTATCAGGGGGTGGTAACTATGGCTACACCTTC. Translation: CAISRLSGGGNYGYTF.

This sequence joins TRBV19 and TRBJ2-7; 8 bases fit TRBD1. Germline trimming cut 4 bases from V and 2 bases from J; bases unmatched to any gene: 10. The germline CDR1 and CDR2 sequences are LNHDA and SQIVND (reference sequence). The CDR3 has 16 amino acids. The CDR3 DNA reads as TGTGCCAGTAGTACTGTGGACAGGGAGTTCCCCTACGAGCAGTACTTC. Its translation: CASSTVDREFPYEQYF.

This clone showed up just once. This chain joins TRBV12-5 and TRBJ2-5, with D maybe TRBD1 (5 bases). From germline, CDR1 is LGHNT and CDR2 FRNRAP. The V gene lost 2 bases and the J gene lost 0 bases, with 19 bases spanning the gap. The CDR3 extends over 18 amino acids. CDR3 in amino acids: CASGLTQGLLGYQETQYF. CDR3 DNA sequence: TGTGCTAGTGGTTTGACCCAGGGTCTGTTGGGGTACCAAGAGACCCAGTACTTC.

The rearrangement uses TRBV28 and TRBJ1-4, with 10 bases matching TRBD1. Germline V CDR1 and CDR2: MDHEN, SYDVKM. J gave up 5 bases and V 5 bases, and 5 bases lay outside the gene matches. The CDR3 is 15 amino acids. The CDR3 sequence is CASSPRDRGNEKLFF. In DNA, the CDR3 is TGTGCCAGCAGTCCGAGGGACAGGGGAAATGAAAAACTGTTTTTT.

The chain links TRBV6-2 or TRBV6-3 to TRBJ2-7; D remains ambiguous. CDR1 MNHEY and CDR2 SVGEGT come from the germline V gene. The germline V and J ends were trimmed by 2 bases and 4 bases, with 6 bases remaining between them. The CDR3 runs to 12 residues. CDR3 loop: CASSYPRYEQYF. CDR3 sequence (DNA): TGTGCCAGCAGTTACCCCAGATACGAGCAGTACTTC.

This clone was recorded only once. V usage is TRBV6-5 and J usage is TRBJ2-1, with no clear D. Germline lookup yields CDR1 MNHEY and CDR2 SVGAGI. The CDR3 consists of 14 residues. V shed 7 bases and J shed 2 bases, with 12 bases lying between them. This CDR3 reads CASTSPFTYNEQFF. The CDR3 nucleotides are TGTGCCAGCACTAGTCCGTTTACCTACAATGAGCAGTTCTTC.